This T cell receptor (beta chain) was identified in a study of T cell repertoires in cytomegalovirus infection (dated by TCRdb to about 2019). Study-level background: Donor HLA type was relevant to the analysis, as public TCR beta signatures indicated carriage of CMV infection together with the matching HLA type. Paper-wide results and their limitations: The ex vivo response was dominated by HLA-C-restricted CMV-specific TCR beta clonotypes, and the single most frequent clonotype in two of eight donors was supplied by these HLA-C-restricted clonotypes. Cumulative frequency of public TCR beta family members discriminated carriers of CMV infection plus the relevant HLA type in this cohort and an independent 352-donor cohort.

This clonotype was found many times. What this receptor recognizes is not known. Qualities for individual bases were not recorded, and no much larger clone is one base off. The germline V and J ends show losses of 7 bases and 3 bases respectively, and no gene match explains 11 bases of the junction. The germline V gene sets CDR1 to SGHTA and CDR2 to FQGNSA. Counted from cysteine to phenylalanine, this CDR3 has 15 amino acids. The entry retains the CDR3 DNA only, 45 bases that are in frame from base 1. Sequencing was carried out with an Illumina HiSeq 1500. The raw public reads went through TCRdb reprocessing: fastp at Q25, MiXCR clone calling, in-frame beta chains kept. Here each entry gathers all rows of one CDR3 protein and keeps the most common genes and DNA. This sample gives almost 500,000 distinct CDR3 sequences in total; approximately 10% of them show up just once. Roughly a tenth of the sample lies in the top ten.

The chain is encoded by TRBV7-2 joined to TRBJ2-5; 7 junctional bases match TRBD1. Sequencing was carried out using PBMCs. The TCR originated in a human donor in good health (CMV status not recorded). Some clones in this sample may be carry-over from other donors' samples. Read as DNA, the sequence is TGTGCCAGCAACAAAAGGGGGACAGCAAAAGAGACCCAGTACTTC. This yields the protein CASNKRGTAKETQYF.